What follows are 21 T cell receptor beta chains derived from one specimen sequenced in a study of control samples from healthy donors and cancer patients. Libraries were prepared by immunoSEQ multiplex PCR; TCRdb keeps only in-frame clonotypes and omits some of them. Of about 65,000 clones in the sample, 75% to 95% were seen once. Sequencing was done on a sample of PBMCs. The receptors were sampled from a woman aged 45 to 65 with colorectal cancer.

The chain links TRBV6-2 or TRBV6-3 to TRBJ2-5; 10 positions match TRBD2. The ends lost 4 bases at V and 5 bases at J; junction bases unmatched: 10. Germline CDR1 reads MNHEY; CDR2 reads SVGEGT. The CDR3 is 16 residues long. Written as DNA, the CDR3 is TGTGCCAGCAGTTTAGCTAGCGGGAGAAAGTCGGAGACCCAGTACTTC. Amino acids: CASSLASGRKSETQYF.

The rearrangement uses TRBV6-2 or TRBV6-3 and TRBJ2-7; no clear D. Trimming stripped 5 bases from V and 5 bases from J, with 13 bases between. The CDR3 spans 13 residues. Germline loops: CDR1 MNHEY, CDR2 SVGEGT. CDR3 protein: CASSTDMTHEQYF. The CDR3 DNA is TGTGCCAGCAGTACCGATATGACCCACGAGCAGTACTTC.

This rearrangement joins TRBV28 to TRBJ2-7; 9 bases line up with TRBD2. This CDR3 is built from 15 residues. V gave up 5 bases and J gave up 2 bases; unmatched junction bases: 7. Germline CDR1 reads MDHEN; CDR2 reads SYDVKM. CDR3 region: CASSTQTSGTYEQYF. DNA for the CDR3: TGTGCCAGCAGTACACAGACTAGCGGCACCTACGAGCAGTACTTC.

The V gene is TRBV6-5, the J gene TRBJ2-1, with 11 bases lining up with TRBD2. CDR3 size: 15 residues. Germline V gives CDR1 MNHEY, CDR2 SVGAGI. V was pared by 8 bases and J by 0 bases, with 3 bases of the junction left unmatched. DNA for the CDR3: TGTGCCAGCCGACTAGCGGGGAGCTCCTACAATGAGCAGTTCTTC. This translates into CASRLAGSSYNEQFF.

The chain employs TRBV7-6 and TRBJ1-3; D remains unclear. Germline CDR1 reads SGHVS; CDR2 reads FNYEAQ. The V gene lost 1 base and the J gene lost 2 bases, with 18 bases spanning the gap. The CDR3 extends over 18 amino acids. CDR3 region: CASSLVLPRDPPGNTIYF. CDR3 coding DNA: TGTGCCAGCAGCTTAGTACTACCTAGAGATCCGCCTGGAAACACCATATATTTT.

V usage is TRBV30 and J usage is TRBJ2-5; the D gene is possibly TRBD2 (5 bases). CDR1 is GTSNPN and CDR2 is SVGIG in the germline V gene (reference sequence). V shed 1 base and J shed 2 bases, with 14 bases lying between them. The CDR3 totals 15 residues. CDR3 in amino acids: CAWSAVEGWQETQYF. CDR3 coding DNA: TGTGCCTGGAGTGCAGTAGAGGGTTGGCAAGAGACCCAGTACTTC.

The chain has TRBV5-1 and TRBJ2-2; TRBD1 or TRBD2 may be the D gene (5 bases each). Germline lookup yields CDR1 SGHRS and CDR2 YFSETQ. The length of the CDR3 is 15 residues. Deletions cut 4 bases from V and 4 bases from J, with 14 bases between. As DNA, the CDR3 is TGCGCCAGCAGCCGGGACGAGGGCATCACCGGGGAGCTGTTTTTT. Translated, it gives CASSRDEGITGELFF.

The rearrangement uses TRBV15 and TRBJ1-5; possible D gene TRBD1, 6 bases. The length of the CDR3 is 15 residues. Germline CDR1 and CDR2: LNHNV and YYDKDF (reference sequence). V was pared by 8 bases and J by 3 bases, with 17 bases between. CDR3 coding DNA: TGTGCCACCTCTGATGACAGGACCTACAATCAGCCCCAGCATTTT. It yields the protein CATSDDRTYNQPQHF.

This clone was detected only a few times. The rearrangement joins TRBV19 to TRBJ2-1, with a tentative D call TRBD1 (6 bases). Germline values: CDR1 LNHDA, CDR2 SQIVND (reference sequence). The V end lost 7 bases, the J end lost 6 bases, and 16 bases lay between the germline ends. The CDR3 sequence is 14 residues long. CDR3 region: CASTTWGQGNEQFF. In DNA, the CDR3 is TGTGCCAGTACTACCTGGGGGCAGGGCAATGAGCAGTTCTTC.

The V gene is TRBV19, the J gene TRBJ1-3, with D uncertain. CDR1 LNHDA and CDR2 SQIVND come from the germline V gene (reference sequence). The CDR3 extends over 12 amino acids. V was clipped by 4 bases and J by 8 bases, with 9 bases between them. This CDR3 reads CASSTGFDTIYF. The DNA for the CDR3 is TGTGCCAGTAGTACCGGGTTCGACACCATATATTTT.

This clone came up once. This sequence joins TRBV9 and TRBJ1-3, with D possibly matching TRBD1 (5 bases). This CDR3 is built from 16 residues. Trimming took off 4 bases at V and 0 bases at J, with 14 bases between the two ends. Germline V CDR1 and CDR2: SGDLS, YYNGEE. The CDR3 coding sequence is TGTGCCAGCAGCTTGTCGACAGTCAACTCTGGAAACACCATATATTTT. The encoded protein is CASSLSTVNSGNTIYF.

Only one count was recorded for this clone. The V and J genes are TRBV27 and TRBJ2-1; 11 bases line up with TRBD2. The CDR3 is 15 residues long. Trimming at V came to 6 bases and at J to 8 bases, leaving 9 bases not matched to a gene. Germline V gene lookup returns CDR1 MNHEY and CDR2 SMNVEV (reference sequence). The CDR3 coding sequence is TGTGCCAGCAGGGAGATAGCGGGGGGGCCCCATGAGCAGTTCTTC. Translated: CASREIAGGPHEQFF.

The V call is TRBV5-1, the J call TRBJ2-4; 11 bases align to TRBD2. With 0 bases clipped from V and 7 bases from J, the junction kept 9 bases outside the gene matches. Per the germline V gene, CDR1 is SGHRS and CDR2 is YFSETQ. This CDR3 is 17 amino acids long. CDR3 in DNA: TGCGCCAGCAGCTTGGAGGCTAGCGGGGGGAATCGGAACATTCAGTACTTC. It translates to CASSLEASGGNRNIQYF.

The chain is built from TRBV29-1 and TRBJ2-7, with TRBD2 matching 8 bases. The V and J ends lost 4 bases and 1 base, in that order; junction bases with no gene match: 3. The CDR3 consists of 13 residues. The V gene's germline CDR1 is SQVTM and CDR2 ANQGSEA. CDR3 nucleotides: TGCAGCGTTGTCACTAGCGGATCCTACGAGCAGTACTTC. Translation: CSVVTSGSYEQYF.

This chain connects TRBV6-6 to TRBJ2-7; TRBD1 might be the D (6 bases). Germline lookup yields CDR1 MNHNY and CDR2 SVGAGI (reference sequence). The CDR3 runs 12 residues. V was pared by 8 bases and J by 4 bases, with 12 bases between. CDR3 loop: CASSHREYEQYF. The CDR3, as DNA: TGTGCCAGCTCCCACAGGGAGTACGAGCAGTACTTC.

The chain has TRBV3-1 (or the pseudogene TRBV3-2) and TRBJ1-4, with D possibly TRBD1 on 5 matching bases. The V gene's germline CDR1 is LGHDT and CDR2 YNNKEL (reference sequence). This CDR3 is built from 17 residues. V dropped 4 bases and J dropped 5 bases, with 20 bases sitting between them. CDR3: CASSLRLPGAVNEKLFF. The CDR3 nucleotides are TGTGCCAGCAGCCTCCGCCTTCCCGGGGCAGTGAATGAAAAACTGTTTTTT.

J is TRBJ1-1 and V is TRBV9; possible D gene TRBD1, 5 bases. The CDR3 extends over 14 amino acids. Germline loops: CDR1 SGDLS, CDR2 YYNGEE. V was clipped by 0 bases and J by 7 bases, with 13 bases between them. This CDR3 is CASSVGPGLGEAFF. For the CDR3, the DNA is TGTGCCAGCAGCGTAGGGCCGGGGCTGGGTGAAGCTTTCTTT.

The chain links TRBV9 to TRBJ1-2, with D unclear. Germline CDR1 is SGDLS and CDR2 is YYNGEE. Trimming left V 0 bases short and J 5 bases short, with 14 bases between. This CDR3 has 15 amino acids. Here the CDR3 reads CASSVGSTGNYGYTF. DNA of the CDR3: TGTGCCAGCAGCGTAGGGTCGACGGGGAATTATGGCTACACCTTC.

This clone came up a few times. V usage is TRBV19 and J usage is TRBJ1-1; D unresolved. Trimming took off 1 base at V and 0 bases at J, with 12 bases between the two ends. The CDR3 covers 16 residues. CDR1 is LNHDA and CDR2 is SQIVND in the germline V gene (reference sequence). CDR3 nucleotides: TGTGCCAGTAGTATAGGAGACGACCCTGTGAACACTGAAGCTTTCTTT. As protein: CASSIGDDPVNTEAFF. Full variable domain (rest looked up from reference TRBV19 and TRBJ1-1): DGGITQSPKYLFRKEGQNVTLSCEQNLNHDAMYWYRQDPGQGLRLIYYSQIVNDFQKGDIAEGYSVSREKKESFPLTVTSAQKNPTAFYLCASSIGDDPVNTEAFFGQGTRLTVV.

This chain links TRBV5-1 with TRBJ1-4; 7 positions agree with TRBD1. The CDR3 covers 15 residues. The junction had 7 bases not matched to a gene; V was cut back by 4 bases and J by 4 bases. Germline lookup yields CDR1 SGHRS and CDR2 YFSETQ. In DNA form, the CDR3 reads TGCGCCAGCAGCAGAGGACAGGAGAGTAATGAAAAACTGTTTTTT. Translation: CASSRGQESNEKLFF.

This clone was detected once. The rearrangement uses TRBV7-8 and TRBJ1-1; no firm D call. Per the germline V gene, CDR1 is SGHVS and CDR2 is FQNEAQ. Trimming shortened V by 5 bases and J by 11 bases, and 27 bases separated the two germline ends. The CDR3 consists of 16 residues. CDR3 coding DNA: TGTGCCAGCAGCCCCTCCCGTATGCGAAGCCCCCGGAGCGCTTTCTTT. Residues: CASSPSRMRSPRSAFF.